This T cell receptor beta chain was documented in a study of shared clonotypes between healthy human individuals. On the study more broadly: The composition of the donors was a couple of women and a few men aged 18 to 49. Whole-study findings and limits: Shared across a handful of donors were around 5% of the naive CD4 clonotypes. Relative to memory subsets, naive subsets generally showed larger estimated richness.

This CDR3 is built from 17 residues. The V and J ends lost 4 bases and 2 bases, in that order; junction bases with no gene match: 10. Germline V gene lookup returns CDR1 SGDLS and CDR2 YYNGEE. A single count supports this clone. What it binds is unknown. Libraries were prepared by immunoSEQ multiplex PCR; TCRdb keeps only in-frame clonotypes and omits some of them. The data show 2 million to 2.5 million clones, approximately 94% seen once. From CD4+ cells came CD45RA+ naive and CD45RA-negative memory subsets. This receptor was taken from a man between 18 and 35 years old in good health. Sequencing input: naive CD4+ T cells sorted from blood. Noted subset: CD45RA+ positively selected. V and J are TRBV9 and TRBJ2-2, with 8 bases identical to TRBD1. The CDR3 is CASSRWGTGANTGELFF. CDR3 bases: TGTGCCAGCAGCCGGTGGGGGACAGGTGCAAACACCGGGGAGCTGTTTTTT.